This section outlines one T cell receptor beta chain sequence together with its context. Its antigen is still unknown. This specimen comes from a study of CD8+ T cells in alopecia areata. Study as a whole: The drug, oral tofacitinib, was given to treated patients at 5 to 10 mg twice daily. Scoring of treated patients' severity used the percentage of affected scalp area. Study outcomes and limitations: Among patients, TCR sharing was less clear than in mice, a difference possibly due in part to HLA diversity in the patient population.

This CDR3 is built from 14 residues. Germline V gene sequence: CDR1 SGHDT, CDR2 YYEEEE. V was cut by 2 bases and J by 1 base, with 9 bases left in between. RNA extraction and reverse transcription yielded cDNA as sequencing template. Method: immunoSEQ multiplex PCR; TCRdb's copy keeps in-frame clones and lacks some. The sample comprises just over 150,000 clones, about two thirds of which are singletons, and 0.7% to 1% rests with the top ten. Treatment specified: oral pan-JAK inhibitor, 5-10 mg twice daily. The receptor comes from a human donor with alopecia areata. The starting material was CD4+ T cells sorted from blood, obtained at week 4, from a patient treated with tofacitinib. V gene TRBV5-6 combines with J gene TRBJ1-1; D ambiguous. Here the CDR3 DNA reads TGTGCCAGCAGCTTAGAGCCAGCGAACACTGAAGCTTTCTTT. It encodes CASSLEPANTEAFF.